This T cell receptor beta chain was identified during a study of early stage breast cancer tumors. Study information: Roughly 8 ER+/PR+/HER2- tumors were invasive ductal; four were invasive lobular.

Produced via immunoSEQ multiplex PCR; TCRdb's table is partial and in-frame only. The table lists 25,000 to 30,000 clones, around three fifths of them singletons. This CDR3 comprises 14 residues. Trimming took 3 bases from V and 4 from J; bases not matched to a gene: 6. Germline CDR1 GTSNPN, CDR2 SVGIG (reference sequence). Sequencing was carried out using breast tumor tissue. The source is a person aged 50-59 years with breast cancer. The genes are TRBV30 and TRBJ2-3; 8 bases are shared with TRBD1. The CDR3 region has the DNA TGTGCCTGGAGCGGACAGGGCCGGGCAGATACGCAGTATTTT. Translated: CAWSGQGRADTQYF.